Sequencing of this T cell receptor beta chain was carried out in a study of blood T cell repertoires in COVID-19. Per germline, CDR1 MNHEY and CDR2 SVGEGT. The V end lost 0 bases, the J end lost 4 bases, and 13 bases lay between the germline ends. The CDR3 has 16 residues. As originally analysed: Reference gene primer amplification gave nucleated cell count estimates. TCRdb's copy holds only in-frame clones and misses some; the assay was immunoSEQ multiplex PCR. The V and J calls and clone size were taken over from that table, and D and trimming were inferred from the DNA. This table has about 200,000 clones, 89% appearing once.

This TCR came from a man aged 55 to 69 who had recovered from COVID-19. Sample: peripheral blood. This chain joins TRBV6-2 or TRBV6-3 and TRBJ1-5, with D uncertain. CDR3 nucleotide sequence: TGTGCCAGCAGTTACTCGATGTTCAGTAATAATCAGCCCCAGCATTTT. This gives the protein CASSYSMFSNNQPQHF.